This T cell receptor beta chain originates from a study of blood T cell repertoires in COVID-19. About the research overall: Samples of COVID-19 (acute and convalescent) were obtained from the United States, Italy and Spain. PBMCs, B-cell-depleted T cells, or T cells were the source of the cDNA or gDNA that made up the material.

The assay was immunoSEQ multiplex PCR, and TCRdb's table has in-frame clones only and misses some. The sample has around 39,000 clones; 88% are singletons. Germline V gene lookup returns CDR1 MNHEY and CDR2 SMNVEV (reference sequence). This CDR3 has 15 residues. V shed 2 bases, J shed 6 bases, and the junction held 7 bases outside the gene matches. The receptor was isolated from a human donor in a cohort sampled during active COVID-19. The rearrangement joins TRBV27 to TRBJ2-1; 7 nucleotides match TRBD2. The specimen sequenced was peripheral blood. The CDR3 DNA sequence: TGTGCCAGCAGTTTAAACGTTGGGAGGGGCAATGAGCAGTTCTTC. This gives the protein CASSLNVGRGNEQFF.